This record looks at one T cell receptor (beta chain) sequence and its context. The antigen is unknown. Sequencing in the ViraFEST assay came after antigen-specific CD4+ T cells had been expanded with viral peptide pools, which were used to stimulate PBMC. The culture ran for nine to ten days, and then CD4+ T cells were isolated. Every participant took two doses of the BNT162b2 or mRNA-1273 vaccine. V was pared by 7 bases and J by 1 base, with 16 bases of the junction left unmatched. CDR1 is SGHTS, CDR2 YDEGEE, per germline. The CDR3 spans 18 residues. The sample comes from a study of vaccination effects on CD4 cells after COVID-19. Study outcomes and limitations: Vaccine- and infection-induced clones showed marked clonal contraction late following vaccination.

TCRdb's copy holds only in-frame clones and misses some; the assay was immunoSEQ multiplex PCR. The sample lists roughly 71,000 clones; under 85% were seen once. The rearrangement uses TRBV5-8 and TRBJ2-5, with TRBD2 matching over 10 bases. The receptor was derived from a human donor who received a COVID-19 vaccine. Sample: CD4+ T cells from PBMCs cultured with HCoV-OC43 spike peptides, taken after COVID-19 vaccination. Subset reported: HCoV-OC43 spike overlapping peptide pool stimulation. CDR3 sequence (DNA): TGTGCCAGCCCTGGATTACCGGGACTAGCGAGGACCCAAGAGACCCAGTACTTC. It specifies CASPGLPGLARTQETQYF. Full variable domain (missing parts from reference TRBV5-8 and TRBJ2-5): EAGVTQSPTHLIKTRGQQATLRCSPISGHTSVYWYQQALGLGLQFLLWYDEGEERNRGNFPPRFSGRQFPNYSSELNVNALELEDSALYLCASPGLPGLARTQETQYFGPGTRLLVL.